The clone carrying this TCR beta chain was counted between two and nine times. The data are from a study of STAT5B mutations in CD4+ large granular lymphocyte leukemia. This CDR3 has 12 amino acids. V lost 2 bases, J lost 7 bases, and 8 bases lay in between. Germline-derived CDR1 and CDR2 are SGHAT and FQNNGV. In the authors' workflow: Lowest detectable productive clonotype frequency was 2.59 x 10-5. Only in-frame clones appear in the TCRdb table, and some are missing; sequencing was by immunoSEQ multiplex PCR. That table supplies the V and J calls and clone size; D and trimming were determined from the DNA. Among tens of thousands of clones, nearly 90% were seen once, and the ten largest hold less than 4%.

Sample: CD4+ T cells from blood buffy coats. V gene TRBV11-2 combines with J gene TRBJ1-2; D remains ambiguous. The receptor was derived from a human donor in good health. The chain's CDR3 is CASSLPQGGYTF. For the CDR3, the DNA is TGTGCCAGCAGCTTACCTCAAGGTGGCTACACCTTC. Variable domain in full (rest from reference TRBV11-2 and TRBJ1-2): EAGVAQSPRYKIIEKRQSVAFWCNPISGHATLYWYQQILGQGPKLLIQFQNNGVVDDSQLPKDRFSAERLKGVDSTLKIQPAKLEDSAVYLCASSLPQGGYTFGSGTRLTVV.